These 15 T cell receptor beta chains came from one sample sequenced in a study of blood T cells in healthy people across ages. Sample-barcoded 5' priming and a J-beta primer mix drove a second PCR of 7 to 11 cycles. TCRdb re-derived calls from the 5' RACE reads in MiXCR, one entry per CDR3 protein. The sample has about 780,000 distinct CDR3 sequences, 35% to 60% seen once; the top ten hold about a sixth. The material sequenced was blood. The receptors shown here come from an older man in good health.

To note about this clonotype: At one boundary the junction diverges from the germline segment, which might be a read error. This chain joins TRBV7-2 and TRBJ1-1; a possible D gene is TRBD1 (6 bases). The CDR3 is made up of 13 amino acids. Per germline, CDR1 SGHTA and CDR2 FQGNSA. The CDR3 loop reads CARSFSTGSEAFF. The CDR3 DNA is TGTGCCCGCAGCTTTTCTACAGGGTCCGAAGCTTTCTTT.

This clonotype was observed many times. The chain links TRBV20-1 to TRBJ2-7; tentative D call: TRBD2 (6 bases). The germline CDR1 and CDR2 sequences are DFQATT and SNEGSKA (reference sequence). CDR3 size: 14 residues. V was pared by 1 base and J by 1 base, with 11 bases between. The CDR3 reads CSARAGLRSYEQYF. The CDR3 DNA is TGCAGTGCTAGAGCCGGACTACGATCCTACGAGCAGTACTTC.

This CDR3 is CASSLEGTSRAGGPLGTDTQYF. For the CDR3, the DNA is TGTGCCAGCAGCTTGGAGGGCACCTCAAGAGCGGGAGGGCCACTCGGCACAGATACGCAGTATTTT. The chain recombines TRBV5-4 with TRBJ2-3; 10 bases are shared with TRBD2. There are 22 residues in the CDR3. The V segment lost 0 bases and the J segment 1 base; nucleotides outside the gene matches: 20. CDR1 and CDR2 from the germline V gene are SGHNT and YYREEE (reference sequence).

The chain joins TRBV27 to TRBJ2-7; 9 nucleotides line up with TRBD2. The V gene end was trimmed by 7 bases and the J gene end by 2 bases; junction bases not matched to a gene: 21. The CDR3 totals 19 residues. Looked up from germline, CDR1 is MNHEY and CDR2 is SMNVEV (reference sequence). The CDR3 reads CASTLARGGSGRYTYEQYF. CDR3 bases: TGTGCCAGCACCTTAGCCCGGGGAGGCAGCGGGAGGTATACCTACGAGCAGTACTTC.

This clonotype has at least ten counts. The V gene is TRBV7-2, the J gene TRBJ2-7; tentative D call: TRBD1 (6 bases). This CDR3 is built from 13 residues. Trimming pared 5 bases from V and 6 bases from J, leaving 14 bases between. Per germline, CDR1 SGHTA and CDR2 FQGNSA. Here the CDR3 reads CASSGNRDGEQYF. The CDR3, as DNA: TGTGCCAGCAGCGGGAACAGGGATGGCGAGCAGTACTTC. Looking up the rest from reference TRBV7-2 and TRBJ2-7 gives the full variable domain: GAGVSQSPSNKVTEKGKDVELRCDPISGHTALYWYRQSLGQGLEFLIYFQGNSAPDKSGLPSDRFSAERTGGSVSTLTIQRTQQEDSAVYLCASSGNRDGEQYFGPGTRLTVT.

This clonotype has more than one count but fewer than ten. The chain has TRBV7-2 and TRBJ2-3, with 15 positions matching TRBD2. The trim removed 1 base at V and 6 bases at J, leaving 2 bases unmatched. The CDR3 length is 16 residues. Germline V gene data show CDR1 as SGHTA and CDR2 as FQGNSA. CDR3: CASSLGGTSGRDTQYF. CDR3 DNA sequence: TGTGCCAGCAGCTTAGGGGGGACTAGCGGGAGGGATACGCAGTATTTT.

This rearrangement joins TRBV4-2 to TRBJ2-1; 8 bases fit TRBD2. The CDR3 length is 17 residues. With V trimmed by 0 bases and J by 13 bases, 17 bases remained unmatched. The V gene's germline CDR1 is LGHNA and CDR2 YNFKEQ. CDR3 protein: CASSQDGRLAFQETQFF. The CDR3 nucleotides read TGTGCCAGCAGCCAAGATGGCCGACTAGCGTTCCAAGAGACCCAGTTCTTC.

This clonotype has a handful of counts. The rearrangement joins TRBV29-1 to TRBJ1-2; D not certain. Germline V gives CDR1 SQVTM, CDR2 ANQGSEA. The V and J ends lost 4 bases and 3 bases respectively, with 6 bases between them. The CDR3 consists of 11 residues. The CDR3 DNA reads as TGCAGCGTTGCGTCAGACTATGGCTACACCTTC. It encodes CSVASDYGYTF.

There are a few counts of this clonotype. V and J are TRBV4-2 and TRBJ1-2; no clear D. Deletions cut 0 bases from V and 7 bases from J, with 12 bases between. CDR1 and CDR2 from the germline V gene are LGHNA and YNFKEQ. The CDR3 is made up of 14 amino acids. CDR3 amino acids: CASSQDSGDRGYTF. The CDR3, as DNA: TGTGCCAGCAGCCAAGATTCGGGAGACCGTGGCTACACCTTC.

This clonotype has ten or more counts. V and J are TRBV20-1 and TRBJ2-3; D is perhaps TRBD2 (5 bases). V lost 3 bases and J 1 base, leaving 11 bases between the germline ends. CDR1 and CDR2 from the germline V gene are DFQATT and SNEGSKA (reference sequence). CDR3 size: 14 residues. The CDR3 region is CSASWARGTDTQYF. For the CDR3, the DNA is TGCAGTGCTAGTTGGGCGCGGGGCACAGATACGCAGTATTTT.

The rearrangement links TRBV4-2 to TRBJ1-4; D perhaps matches TRBD1 (6 bases). Trimming pared 0 bases from V and 7 bases from J, leaving 15 bases between. Germline V gives CDR1 LGHNA, CDR2 YNFKEQ. CDR3 length: 16 residues. The CDR3 region is CASSQDFRGSVEKLFF. CDR3 DNA: TGTGCCAGCAGCCAAGATTTCAGGGGCTCGGTTGAAAAACTGTTTTTT.

This clonotype was observed at least ten times. The V gene is TRBV7-2, the J gene TRBJ2-7, with D possibly called TRBD1 or TRBD2 (5 bases each). V gave up 3 bases and J gave up 1 base, with 10 bases separating them. Germline V gene lookup returns CDR1 SGHTA and CDR2 FQGNSA. This CDR3 comprises 14 residues. The CDR3 here is CASSFTRGSYEQYF. The CDR3 DNA reads TGTGCCAGCAGCTTTACTAGGGGATCCTACGAGCAGTACTTC.

This chain joins TRBV28 and TRBJ2-6, with unresolved D. CDR3 size: 15 residues. The germline V gene encodes CDR1 MDHEN and CDR2 SYDVKM. Trimming pared 6 bases from V and 0 bases from J, leaving 9 bases between. CDR3 loop: CASRTTASGANVLTF. CDR3 DNA: TGTGCCAGCAGGACAACAGCCTCTGGGGCCAACGTCCTGACTTTC.

On this clonotype: This may be a read error: a much more frequent sequence differs by one nucleotide. The gene calls are TRBV11-3 and TRBJ2-3, with D perhaps assigned TRBD1 or TRBD2 (5 bases each). Germline V lookup: CDR1 SGHNT, CDR2 YENEEA. The V end was cut by 4 bases, the J end by 0 bases, with 11 bases between. This CDR3 is 15 amino acids long. The CDR3 DNA reads TGTGCCAGCAGCTCGGACGGGGCTAGCACAGATACGCAGTATTTT. It is translated as CASSSDGASTDTQYF.

This clonotype was seen a handful of times. The chain couples TRBV4-1 to TRBJ1-5, with unresolved D. This CDR3 is 16 amino acids long. V was trimmed by 3 bases and J by 2 bases, leaving 14 bases between them. Per germline, CDR1 MGHRA and CDR2 YSYEKL. The CDR3 nucleotides are TGCGCCAGCAGCCAGTCAGGACTGGTGGGCAATCAGCCCCAGCATTTT. Amino acids: CASSQSGLVGNQPQHF.